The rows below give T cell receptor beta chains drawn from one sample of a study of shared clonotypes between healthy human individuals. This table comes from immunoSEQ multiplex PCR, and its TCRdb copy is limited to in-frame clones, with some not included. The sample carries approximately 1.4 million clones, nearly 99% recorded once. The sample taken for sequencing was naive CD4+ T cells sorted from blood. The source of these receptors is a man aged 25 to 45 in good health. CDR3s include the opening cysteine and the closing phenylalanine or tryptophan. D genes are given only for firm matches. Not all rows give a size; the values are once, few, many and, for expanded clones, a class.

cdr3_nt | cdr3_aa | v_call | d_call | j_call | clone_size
TGCGCCAGCAGCCCCGGTTGGACAGGGGGAGGACTAGCGGGAGGACACTCCTACAATGAGCAGTTCTTC | CASSPGWTGGGLAGGHSYNEQFF | TRBV5-1 | TRBD2 | TRBJ2-1 | NA
TGTGCCAGCTCACTGACGGACAGGGGTGTTGGCTACACCTTC | CASSLTDRGVGYTF | TRBV18 | TRBD1 | TRBJ1-2 | NA
TGTGCCAGCAGCCAAGTGTCGGGGGCTGAAGCTTTCTTT | CASSQVSGAEAFF | TRBV14 | NA | TRBJ1-1 | NA
TGTGCCAGCAGTTCCTGGGACTTTGCAGATACGCAGTATTTT | CASSSWDFADTQYF | TRBV6-5 | NA | TRBJ2-3 | NA
TGTGCCAGCAGTTATGACAGGGGTTACAATGAGCAGTTCTTC | CASSYDRGYNEQFF | TRBV27 | TRBD1 | TRBJ2-1 | NA
TGTGCCACCAGCATATGGGACAGCCTGAACACTGAAGCTTTCTTT | CATSIWDSLNTEAFF | TRBV15 | TRBD1 | TRBJ1-1 | NA
TGTGCCAGCAGTTTGGGGCGACATTTCGGCGGGGAGCAGTACTTC | CASSLGRHFGGEQYF | TRBV6-6 | NA | TRBJ2-7 | NA
TGCGCCAGCAGTGGTGGGTCTAGCGGGTACGAGCAGTACTTC | CASSGGSSGYEQYF | TRBV10-1 | TRBD2 | TRBJ2-7 | NA
TGTGCCAGCAACGGGGGCTGGGGGAACACTGAAGCTTTCTTT | CASNGGWGNTEAFF | TRBV2 | NA | TRBJ1-1 | NA
TGCGCCAGCAGCCAAGACCTTGAGGGTGAACTGTTTTTT | CASSQDLEGELFF | TRBV4-3 | NA | TRBJ1-4 | once
TGCGCCAGCAGCTTGATGGGAGGCAAGACCTCCTACGAGCAGTACTTC | CASSLMGGKTSYEQYF | TRBV5-1 | NA | TRBJ2-7 | NA
TGTGCCAGCAGACCACAGGGAGGCCAAGAGACCCAGTACTTC | CASRPQGGQETQYF | TRBV2 | NA | TRBJ2-5 | NA
TGTGCCAGCACCCCAAACCCGGTCCTCTCCTACGAGCAGTACTTC | CASTPNPVLSYEQYF | TRBV6-5 | NA | TRBJ2-7 | NA
TGTGCCAGCAGCGTAGCGATTAGCGGGAGCCGTTTGAGGAATGAGCAGTTCTTC | CASSVAISGSRLRNEQFF | TRBV9 | TRBD2 | TRBJ2-1 | NA
TGTGCCAGCAGGAAGGGACAGTCGAACACTGAAGCTTTCTTT | CASRKGQSNTEAFF | TRBV6-1 | TRBD1 | TRBJ1-1 | NA
TGTGCCAGCAGCCCCAACATATTTACTTTTGGAAACACCATATATTTT | CASSPNIFTFGNTIYF | TRBV7-9 | NA | TRBJ1-3 | NA
TGTGCCAGTAGTAGCTCTGGGGGAGGGCAGCCCCAGCATTTT | CASSSSGGGQPQHF | TRBV19 | NA | TRBJ1-5 | NA
TGTGCCAGCAGCTTAGAACAGGGAAAGTACAATGAGCAGTTCTTC | CASSLEQGKYNEQFF | TRBV11-3 | NA | TRBJ2-1 | NA
TGTGCCAGCAGCCCTGAGGGGAGTGCCAAAAACATTCAGTACTTC | CASSPEGSAKNIQYF | TRBV5-4 | NA | TRBJ2-4 | NA
TGTGCCAGCAGCTTAGATCAGGGGACGAACACTGAAGCTTTCTTT | CASSLDQGTNTEAFF | TRBV11-3 | NA | TRBJ1-1 | NA
TGTGCCAGCAGCTCGACAGGGGCAGGGAGCTCCTACAATGAGCAGTTCTTC | CASSSTGAGSSYNEQFF | TRBV7-6 | TRBD1 | TRBJ2-1 | NA
TGTGCCAGCAGCCCTCGGTCGGGGGTAGATAACGAGCAGTACTTC | CASSPRSGVDNEQYF | TRBV7-8 | NA | TRBJ2-7 | NA
TGCGCCAGCAGCCAAGTCGGGCCTAGGAGTGAGCAGTTCTTC | CASSQVGPRSEQFF | TRBV4-3 | NA | TRBJ2-1 | NA
TGTGCCAGCAGCTCCCAGGCTGGGGAGACCCAGTACTTC | CASSSQAGETQYF | TRBV7-6 | NA | TRBJ2-5 | NA
TGTGCCAGCAGCTTAGAGCGCATTACTAATGAAAAACTGTTTTTT | CASSLERITNEKLFF | TRBV7-8 | NA | TRBJ1-4 | NA
TGTGCCATCAGAGAGGGAGGGATTTCCTACAATGAGCAGTTCTTC | CAIREGGISYNEQFF | TRBV28 | TRBD2 | TRBJ2-1 | NA
TGTGCCAGCAGCTTAATCGGGCGGATCCTGAACACTGAAGCTTTCTTT | CASSLIGRILNTEAFF | TRBV7-2 | NA | TRBJ1-1 | NA
TGTGCCAGCAGCGGGAGGAGCGGGAGGGCCGGGGAGCTGTTTTTT | CASSGRSGRAGELFF | TRBV5-4 | TRBD2 | TRBJ2-2 | NA
TGCGCCAGCAATCCAAGCGGGAGCAGCTACGAGCAGTACTTC | CASNPSGSSYEQYF | TRBV5-1 | TRBD2 | TRBJ2-7 | NA
TGTGCCAGCAGCGTAGGGTGGGGCGAGCAGTACTTC | CASSVGWGEQYF | TRBV9 | NA | TRBJ2-7 | NA
TGTGCCAGCAGCGTAGAACAGTCGGGGACCCAGTACTTC | CASSVEQSGTQYF | TRBV9 | NA | TRBJ2-5 | NA
TGTGCCAGCACCATCAGGGTGTCCTCCTACGAGCAGTACTTC | CASTIRVSSYEQYF | TRBV28 | NA | TRBJ2-7 | NA
TGTGCCAGCAGCAGAACTCACTACAATGAGCAGTTCTTC | CASSRTHYNEQFF | TRBV7-6 | NA | TRBJ2-1 | NA
TGTGCCAGTACTCCACGCTCGGGACAGACCTACGAGCAGTACTTC | CASTPRSGQTYEQYF | TRBV19 | TRBD1 | TRBJ2-7 | NA
TGTGCCAGCAGTCCCGTTGGACAGTCGGGTGGCAATGAGCAGTTCTTC | CASSPVGQSGGNEQFF | TRBV6-6 | NA | TRBJ2-1 | NA
TGCAGCGTTGTAAAGGAGGACTACAATGAGCAGTTCTTC | CSVVKEDYNEQFF | TRBV29-1 | NA | TRBJ2-1 | NA
TGTGCCAGCAGTTCTCCTCAGGGACAGACTTTTCATCAGCCCCAGCATTTT | CASSSPQGQTFHQPQHF | TRBV28 | TRBD1 | TRBJ1-5 | NA
TGTGCCAGCAGCGGTGGAATAGCTCTCCCCTACGAGCAGTACTTC | CASSGGIALPYEQYF | TRBV7-2 | NA | TRBJ2-7 | NA
TGTGCCAGCAGCTTGTACGGGAGCTCCTACGAGCAGTACTTC | CASSLYGSSYEQYF | TRBV11-3 | NA | TRBJ2-7 | NA
TGCGCCAGGGATCAAAGCCGACAGGGAACTAGCAATCAGCCCCAGCATTTT | CARDQSRQGTSNQPQHF | TRBV5-1 | TRBD1 | TRBJ1-5 | NA
TGTGCCAGCTCACCACGTCAGGGCTACACTGAAGCTTTCTTT | CASSPRQGYTEAFF | TRBV18 | NA | TRBJ1-1 | once
TGTGCCAGCAGCGTCGGGACAGGTCAACCGTACCAAGAGACCCAGTACTTC | CASSVGTGQPYQETQYF | TRBV7-2 | TRBD1 | TRBJ2-5 | NA
TGTGCCAGCAGCTCGACAGGGGCTGGGGCCAACGTCCTGACTTTC | CASSSTGAGANVLTF | TRBV11-3 | TRBD1 | TRBJ2-6 | once
TGTGCCAGCAGCTTAGATGTCCCAGATACGCAGTATTTT | CASSLDVPDTQYF | TRBV11-3 | NA | TRBJ2-3 | NA
TGTGCCAGCATGGGGCCCGGGACAGGGTATCGTCAGCCCCAGCATTTT | CASMGPGTGYRQPQHF | TRBV6-6 | TRBD1 | TRBJ1-5 | NA